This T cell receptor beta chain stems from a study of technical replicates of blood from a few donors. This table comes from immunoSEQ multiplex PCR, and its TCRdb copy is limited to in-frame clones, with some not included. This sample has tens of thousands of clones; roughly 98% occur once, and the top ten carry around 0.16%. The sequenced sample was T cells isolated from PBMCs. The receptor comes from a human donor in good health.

Written as DNA, the CDR3 is TGTGCCAGCATAAGATTGTATAGCAGGGGCCGAAACACCATATATTTT. This translates into CASIRLYSRGRNTIYF. This sequence joins TRBV2 and TRBJ1-3, with D possibly being TRBD1 (6 bases). The germline V gene encodes CDR1 SNHLY and CDR2 FYNNEI. The CDR3 is made up of 16 amino acids. V was trimmed by 7 bases and J by 5 bases, leaving 21 bases between them.